This T cell receptor beta chain was retrieved from a study of T cell responses to AZD1222 COVID-19 vaccine. Measured with immunoSEQ multiplex PCR; TCRdb has only the in-frame clones, and not every one. The top ten clones hold about a sixth of a sample with about 100,000 clones, roughly 89% of them seen once. CDR1 and CDR2 (germline): KGHSH, LQKENI. Trimming pared 6 bases from V and 1 base from J, leaving 7 bases between. The CDR3 length is 14 residues. Study-wide points: The donor group comprised mostly white British people and more females; the analysis possibly underestimated clonal diversity. Only a handful of individuals given AZD1222 were seropositive at baseline. In the spike-specific TCR repertoire, nearly half reportedly target unmutated variant regions. Vaccine-related CD4 TCRs covered spike, predominating at 160-218 and 743-854.

On this clone: The antigen remains unidentified.

The receptor comes from an adult in good health. The chain has TRBV18 and TRBJ1-6, with D unclear. The input for sequencing was peripheral blood, taken on day 0 of AZD1222 vaccination. CDR3 sequence (DNA): TGTGCCAGCTCCCCCGGGTCCTATAATTCACCCCTCCACTTT. It yields the protein CASSPGSYNSPLHF.